Each of the 12 T cell receptor beta chains below was sequenced from the same sample in a study of monozygotic twins with inflammatory bowel disease. TCRdb re-called the 5' RACE reads; every CDR3 protein appears as one record, without DNA. The listing records around 370,000 distinct CDR3 sequences. The sample consisted of blood. These receptors were obtained from a human donor with ulcerative colitis or Crohn's disease, or a healthy co-twin of an affected twin (not recorded which).

The rearrangement joins TRBV12-3 or TRBV12-4 to TRBJ1-5; TCRdb's D gene call, TRBD1, goes unchecked for lack of DNA. This CDR3 comprises 16 residues. The CDR3 protein is CASSNTGTGRRQPQHF.

V is TRBV24-1 and J is TRBJ1-2; as DNA is missing, the TRBD1 call by TCRdb cannot be tested. From germline, CDR1 is KGHDR and CDR2 SFDVKD. CDR3 length: 13 amino acids. The CDR3 reads CATSATGMDGYTF.

V is TRBV7-9 and J is TRBJ2-2; the TCRdb call, TRBD1, lacks DNA for checking. The CDR3 has 15 residues. Germline V gene sequence: CDR1 SEHNR, CDR2 FQNEAQ (reference sequence). The chain's CDR3 is CASSASWGGTERTFF.

This chain connects TRBV29-1 to TRBJ2-3. Germline V gives CDR1 SQVTM, CDR2 ANQGSEA. This CDR3 spans 12 amino acids. The CDR3 spells CSGETWTDTQYF.

V and J are TRBV11-2 and TRBJ1-1. CDR1 and CDR2 (germline): SGHAT, FQNNGV. The CDR3 is 15 amino acids. CDR3 protein: CASSPRATTNTEAFF.

The chain combines TRBV7-9 with TRBJ2-7; TCRdb gives TRBD1 as the D gene, but with no DNA this cannot be confirmed. Germline V gene lookup returns CDR1 SEHNR and CDR2 FQNEAQ (reference sequence). The length of the CDR3 is 16 residues. The CDR3 loop is CASSLALGQGANEQNF.

The genes are TRBV12-3 or TRBV12-4 and TRBJ1-1; TCRdb returns TRBD1, unconfirmable since there is no DNA. This CDR3 has 14 residues. The CDR3 reads CASSLAQGGFEAFF.

This chain uses TRBV3-1 with TRBJ1-2; the TRBD1 assignment by TCRdb is unverifiable without DNA. CDR1 and CDR2 (germline): LGHDT, YNNKEL (reference sequence). The CDR3 totals 16 residues. CDR3 protein: CASSLGGQGSFYGYTF.

V gene TRBV28 combines with J gene TRBJ2-7; TCRdb designates TRBD2, a call that cannot be tested without DNA. Germline V lookup: CDR1 MDHEN, CDR2 SYDVKM. CDR3 length: 14 residues. CDR3 residues: CASSLTRVSYEQYF.

This chain connects TRBV11-3 to TRBJ2-1; the TRBD1 assignment by TCRdb is unverifiable without DNA. CDR3 size: 13 residues. The germline V gene encodes CDR1 SGHNT and CDR2 YENEEA. The CDR3: CASSALVSGEQFF.

The chain has TRBV12-3 or TRBV12-4 and TRBJ1-6; TCRdb gives TRBD1 as the D gene, but with no DNA this cannot be confirmed. The CDR3 extends over 14 amino acids. The CDR3 loop reads CASSFDRKNSPLHF.

The chain uses TRBV7-2 and TRBJ1-1; as DNA is missing, the TRBD1 call by TCRdb cannot be tested. Per germline, CDR1 SGHTA and CDR2 FQGNSA. CDR3 length: 12 amino acids. CDR3 in amino acids: CASSFRVEEAFF.